These 20 T cell receptor beta chains originate from one sample sequenced in a study of identical twins. In TCRdb, the 5' RACE reads were re-called with MiXCR into one record per CDR3 protein. The top ten hold 1.5% to 2% of the sample, which has fewer than 650,000 distinct CDR3 sequences, 7% to 7.5% seen once. The same data also went into a second study, on yellow fever vaccine responses in identical twins.

The sample taken for sequencing was PBMCs. These receptor sequences come from a woman between 18 and 29 years old in good health.

This clonotype was counted ten times or more. The rearrangement links TRBV4-1 to TRBJ2-5; D not resolved. CDR1 and CDR2 from the germline V gene are MGHRA and YSYEKL. The CDR3 consists of 12 residues. Deletions cut 1 base from V and 5 bases from J, with 5 bases between. The CDR3 is CASSQAYETQYF. The CDR3 nucleotides read TGCGCCAGCAGCCAAGCTTATGAGACCCAGTACTTC.

The table lists this clonotype with a few counts. The chain combines TRBV20-1 with TRBJ2-1; TRBD2 agrees at 11 bases. Trimming cost V 0 bases and J 6 bases; bases outside gene matches: 10. This CDR3 region has 17 residues. The germline V gene has CDR1 DFQATT and CDR2 SNEGSKA (reference sequence). The CDR3 sequence: CSARDPPGSGGGNEQFF. The CDR3 DNA reads as TGCAGTGCTAGAGACCCGCCTGGTAGCGGGGGGGGCAATGAGCAGTTCTTC.

Turning to this clonotype: A much larger clone differs by one base, so this may be a read error. J is TRBJ2-1 and V is TRBV3-1; the D gene could be TRBD1 or TRBD2 (7 bases each). This CDR3 spans 15 amino acids. Per germline, CDR1 LGHDT and CDR2 YNNKEL (reference sequence). V lost 11 bases and J 3 bases, leaving 20 bases between the germline ends. The CDR3 spells CACRQGGGLYNEQFF. The CDR3 DNA reads TGTGCCTGCCGACAGGGCGGGGGCCTCTACAATGAGCAGTTCTTC.

V usage is TRBV7-9 and J usage is TRBJ2-3; D remains unclear. This CDR3 is built from 14 residues. With 5 bases removed from V and 1 base from J, the gap between germline ends came to 10 bases. Germline CDR1 and CDR2: SEHNR and FQNEAQ (reference sequence). The CDR3: CASSQYQGTDTQYF. The CDR3 nucleotides are TGTGCCAGCAGCCAGTACCAGGGCACAGATACGCAGTATTTT.

This clonotype was counted at least ten times. V is TRBV20-1 and J is TRBJ1-2; D gene ambiguous. The germline V gene encodes CDR1 DFQATT and CDR2 SNEGSKA (reference sequence). This CDR3 has 14 amino acids. V was pared by 4 bases and J by 8 bases, with 20 bases between. The CDR3 coding sequence is TGCAGTGCTACGGTAGGAGCCGTATCTAAAGGCTACACCTTC. Amino acid sequence: CSATVGAVSKGYTF.

This clonotype showed up just a few times. The J gene is TRBJ1-4, the V gene TRBV5-1; D may be TRBD1 (5 bases). The CDR3 loop spans 16 amino acids. Germline V CDR1 and CDR2: SGHRS, YFSETQ. Trimming shortened V by 2 bases and J by 3 bases, and 14 bases separated the two germline ends. The CDR3 sequence is CASSLGHNLANEKLFF. DNA for the CDR3: TGCGCCAGCAGCTTAGGACACAATCTCGCTAATGAAAAACTGTTTTTT.

In DNA form, the CDR3 reads TGTGCCACCAGCAGAGATACAGTTACGGAGACCCAGTACTTC. This codes for CATSRDTVTETQYF. The V gene is TRBV15, the J gene TRBJ2-5; D ambiguous. Germline V gives CDR1 LNHNV, CDR2 YYDKDF (reference sequence). The CDR3 length is 14 residues. Deletions cut 0 bases from V and 5 bases from J, with 10 bases between.

Only a few counts were recorded for this clonotype. V gene TRBV12-3 or TRBV12-4 combines with J gene TRBJ1-6; TRBD1 agrees at 7 bases. The CDR3 is 13 amino acids. V shed 6 bases, J shed 14 bases, and the junction held 10 bases outside the gene matches. The CDR3 reads CASSRDRITALHF. CDR3 nucleotide sequence: TGTGCCAGCAGCCGGGACAGAATCACGGCCCTCCACTTT.

There are a few counts of this clonotype. The V call is TRBV7-2, the J call TRBJ2-1, with TRBD2 matching 10 bases. J lost 8 bases, V lost 3 bases, and 4 bases had no gene match. The CDR3 spans 14 residues. Per the germline V gene, CDR1 is SGHTA and CDR2 is FQGNSA. As DNA, the CDR3 is TGTGCCAGCAGCTTTAGCGGGGGGAGTTATGAGCAGTTCTTC. Amino acid sequence: CASSFSGGSYEQFF.

This clonotype was observed a handful of times. The chain couples TRBV5-1 to TRBJ2-7; D assignment may be TRBD1 or TRBD2 (5 bases each). Trimming left V 5 bases short and J 4 bases short, with 16 bases between. This CDR3 is 14 amino acids long. The germline V gene has CDR1 SGHRS and CDR2 YFSETQ. The CDR3 DNA reads as TGCGCCAGCAGAACGGACACTTCGGGGTACGAGCAGTACTTC. It translates to CASRTDTSGYEQYF.

This chain uses TRBV20-1 with TRBJ2-2; 8 bases map to TRBD2. CDR1 is DFQATT, CDR2 SNEGSKA, per germline (reference sequence). The CDR3 covers 16 residues. Germline trimming cut 3 bases from V and 3 bases from J; bases unmatched to any gene: 9. Here the CDR3 DNA reads TGCAGTGCTAGGGTACAGCGGGGGAGGGACACCGGGGAGCTGTTTTTT. This gives the protein CSARVQRGRDTGELFF.

The chain is built from TRBV9 and TRBJ2-7; 12 bases agree with TRBD2. Unmatched junction bases numbered 4, after V lost 3 bases and J lost 6 bases. In germline, CDR1 is SGDLS, CDR2 YYNGEE. The CDR3 is 14 residues long. CDR3 DNA sequence: TGTGCCAGCAGCGCGACTAGCGGGAGCAGCGAGCAGTACTTC. Amino acid sequence: CASSATSGSSEQYF.

The V gene is TRBV6-1, the J gene TRBJ2-1, with 9 bases lining up with TRBD1. CDR1 MNHNS and CDR2 SASEGT come from the germline V gene. J was trimmed by 9 bases and V by 6 bases; bases with no gene match: 9. The CDR3 length is 14 residues. Here the CDR3 DNA reads TGTGCCAGCAGCCCGGGACAGGGATTCAGTGAGCAGTTCTTC. This translates into CASSPGQGFSEQFF.

Note on this clonotype: At one end, the junction sequence differs from germline, possibly due to a read error. The CDR3 is CSARSGGDSNKPQHF. In DNA form, the CDR3 reads TGCAGTGCTAGGTCGGGGGGTGATAGCAATAAGCCCCAGCATTTT. The chain employs TRBV20-1 and TRBJ1-5; tentatively, D is TRBD1 (5 bases). The CDR3 length is 15 residues. Germline loops: CDR1 DFQATT, CDR2 SNEGSKA (reference sequence).

At least ten counts were recorded for this clonotype. This sequence joins TRBV12-3 or TRBV12-4 and TRBJ2-1, with 14 positions matching TRBD2. The CDR3 has 15 residues. After removal of 7 bases from V and 9 bases from J, the junction contained 8 bases not matched to a gene. CDR3 DNA sequence: TGTGCCAGCACTACCGGGACTAGCGGGAGTGCTGAGCAGTTCTTC. This encodes CASTTGTSGSAEQFF.

The sample holds many counts of this clonotype. The chain links TRBV4-1 to TRBJ2-1; D remains unclear. The CDR3 is 14 residues long. The germline gives CDR1 MGHRA, CDR2 YSYEKL. V dropped 0 bases and J dropped 9 bases, with 12 bases sitting between them. The CDR3 sequence: CASSQEGSAFEQFF. CDR3 nucleotides: TGCGCCAGCAGCCAAGAAGGATCGGCTTTTGAGCAGTTCTTC.

This clonotype was picked up a small number of times. The gene calls are TRBV10-1 and TRBJ2-3; the match to TRBD2 covers 9 bases. V gave up 0 bases and J gave up 8 bases; unmatched junction bases: 6. Germline V gene sequence: CDR1 WNHNN, CDR2 SYGVQD (reference sequence). The CDR3 has 15 residues. In DNA form, the CDR3 reads TGCGCCAGCAGTGAGTCGCTAGCGGGATCGGGTACGCAGTATTTT. It encodes CASSESLAGSGTQYF.

The gene calls are TRBV24-1 and TRBJ2-1; D is unresolved. Germline V lookup: CDR1 KGHDR, CDR2 SFDVKD. Trimming removed 7 bases from V and 0 bases from J, with 12 bases in between. The CDR3 has 15 amino acids. The CDR3 loop reads CATRGSESSYNEQFF. The CDR3 bases are TGTGCCACCAGGGGATCGGAGAGCTCCTACAATGAGCAGTTCTTC.

This clonotype has a handful of counts. CDR3: CASSQGQPLDTQYF. The CDR3 DNA is TGTGCCAGCAGCCAGGGACAGCCTTTGGATACGCAGTATTTT. V gene TRBV6-1 combines with J gene TRBJ2-3; 7 bases match TRBD1. V gave up 6 bases and J gave up 6 bases; unmatched junction bases: 9. Germline CDR1 MNHNS, CDR2 SASEGT. This CDR3 is built from 14 residues.

This clonotype was seen at least ten times. The chain employs TRBV27 and TRBJ2-4; D gene ambiguous. CDR3 size: 17 residues. From germline, CDR1 is MNHEY and CDR2 SMNVEV (reference sequence). The V gene lost 0 bases and the J gene lost 0 bases, with 12 bases spanning the gap. DNA for the CDR3: TGTGCCAGCAGTTTATCCCTGGCGGCCGAAGCCAAAAACATTCAGTACTTC. Its protein is CASSLSLAAEAKNIQYF.